Listed here are 2 T cell receptor beta chains from one sample, sequenced in a study of technical replicates of blood from a few donors. Profiling relied on immunoSEQ multiplex PCR, and the TCRdb table lists in-frame clones only, not all of them. In the table there are about 83,000 clones, more than 90% of which are singletons. Sequences were obtained from T cells isolated from PBMCs. Receptors were obtained from a human donor in good health.

The rearrangement links TRBV7-6 to TRBJ2-1; 9 bases fit TRBD2. The CDR3 spans 17 residues. With 5 bases clipped from V and 7 bases from J, the junction kept 15 bases outside the gene matches. The germline CDR1 and CDR2 sequences are SGHVS and FNYEAQ. The CDR3 bases are TGTGCCAGCAGCGACCATTGGGCGGGAGGGCCCTCTAATGAGCAGTTCTTC. It translates to CASSDHWAGGPSNEQFF.

The CDR3 sequence: CASSYLADSYNEQFF. The CDR3 DNA reads TGCGCCAGCAGCTACCTAGCGGACTCCTACAATGAGCAGTTCTTC. The chain uses TRBV5-1 and TRBJ2-1; 7 positions agree with TRBD2. J was trimmed by 0 bases and V by 3 bases; bases with no gene match: 3. This CDR3 spans 15 amino acids. Per the germline V gene, CDR1 is SGHRS and CDR2 is YFSETQ.